There are many counts of the clone carrying this T cell receptor (beta chain). The antigen is unknown. The CDR3 end is not reached by the read, which stops 3 residues before it; the germline J gene fills it in. This sample is part of a study of T cell clonality in common variable immunodeficiency. Study results and limitations: Links between repertoire features and CVID complications were heterogeneity-limited. Reportedly, TCR beta sequences from common variable immunodeficiency showed fewer deletions and N-nucleotide insertions. CVID subjects had higher TCRbeta clonality than healthy controls, most marked in about a third.

Equal genomic DNA amounts from CVID and control samples were sequenced. Libraries were prepared by immunoSEQ multiplex PCR; TCRdb keeps only in-frame clonotypes and omits some of them. The sample presents more than 20,000 clones, none singletons. The CDR3 has 12 amino acids. Germline V gene sequence: CDR1 DFQATT, CDR2 SNEGSKA (reference sequence). The V gene lost 1 base and the J gene lost 2 bases, with 5 bases spanning the gap. CVID subjects were some 15 female and roughly 31 male, aged roughly 8 to 65. The rearrangement joins TRBV20-1 to TRBJ1-1; D is undetermined. The sequence derives from a human donor with common variable immunodeficiency. Sequencing input: peripheral blood mononuclear cells. The CDR3 loop is CSARVSNTEAFF. Incomplete CDR3 DNA: TGCAGTGCTAGAGTAAGCAACACTGAA.